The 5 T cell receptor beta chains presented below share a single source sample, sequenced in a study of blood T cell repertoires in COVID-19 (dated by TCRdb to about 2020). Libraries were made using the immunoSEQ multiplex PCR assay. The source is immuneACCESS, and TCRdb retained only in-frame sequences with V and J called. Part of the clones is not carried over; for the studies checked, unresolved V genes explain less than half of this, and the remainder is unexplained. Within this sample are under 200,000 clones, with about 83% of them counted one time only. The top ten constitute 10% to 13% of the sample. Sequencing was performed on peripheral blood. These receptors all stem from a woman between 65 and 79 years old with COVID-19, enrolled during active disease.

The CDR3 coding sequence is TGTGCCAGCAGCCCTCAGGGCTTTCACGGCTACACCTTC. Its translation: CASSPQGFHGYTF. The V and J genes are TRBV7-2 and TRBJ1-2; a weak D match, TRBD1 (5 bases). The CDR3 has 13 residues. The ends were cut back, 5 bases at V and 8 bases at J, with 15 bases in the middle. CDR1 and CDR2 from the germline V gene are SGHTA and FQGNSA.

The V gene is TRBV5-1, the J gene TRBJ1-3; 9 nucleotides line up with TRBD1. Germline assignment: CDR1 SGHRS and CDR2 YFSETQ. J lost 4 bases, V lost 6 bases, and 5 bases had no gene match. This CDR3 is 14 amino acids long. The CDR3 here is CASKQGAEGNTIYF. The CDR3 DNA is TGCGCCAGCAAACAGGGGGCTGAGGGAAACACCATATATTTT.

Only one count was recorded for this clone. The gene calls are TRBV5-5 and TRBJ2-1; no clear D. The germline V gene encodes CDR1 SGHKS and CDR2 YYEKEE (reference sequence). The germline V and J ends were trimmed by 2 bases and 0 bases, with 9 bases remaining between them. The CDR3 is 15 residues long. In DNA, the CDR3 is TGTGCCAGCAGCTTTGATTGGAGCTCCTACAATGAGCAGTTCTTC. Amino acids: CASSFDWSSYNEQFF.

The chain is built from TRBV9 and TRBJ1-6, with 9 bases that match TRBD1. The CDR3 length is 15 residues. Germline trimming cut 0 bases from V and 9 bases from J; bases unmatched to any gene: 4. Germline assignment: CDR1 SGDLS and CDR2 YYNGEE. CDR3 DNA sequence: TGTGCCAGCAGCGTAGGGGGACAGGGTAGTTCACCCCTCCACTTT. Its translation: CASSVGGQGSSPLHF.

Written as DNA, the CDR3 is TGTGCCAGCAATGCTCCCGGGGATACGCAGTATTTT. Encoded protein: CASNAPGDTQYF. The rearrangement links TRBV2 to TRBJ2-3; D gene uncertain. V lost 7 bases and J 6 bases, leaving 11 bases between the germline ends. The CDR3 extends over 12 amino acids. In germline, CDR1 is SNHLY, CDR2 FYNNEI.